Each of the 23 T cell receptor beta chains below was sequenced from the same sample in a study of cytomegalovirus exposure and HLA in healthy donors. The PCR made use of 60 Vbeta and 13 Jbeta primers. The assay was immunoSEQ multiplex PCR, and TCRdb's table has in-frame clones only and misses some. Of 170,000 or so clones in the sample, over 70% were seen once. The specimen sequenced was PBMCs. Receptor source: a woman in her fifties or sixties in good health and CMV-seronegative.

J is TRBJ2-1 and V is TRBV5-4; 8 nucleotides line up with TRBD1. The CDR3 covers 16 residues. In germline, CDR1 is SGHNT, CDR2 YYREEE (reference sequence). V was clipped by 2 bases and J by 8 bases; unmatched bases: 12. CDR3 sequence reads: CASSFVRTGRPDEQFF. For the CDR3, the DNA is TGTGCCAGCAGCTTTGTGAGGACAGGGCGTCCGGATGAGCAGTTCTTC.

This chain links TRBV5-1 with TRBJ1-1; tentatively, D is TRBD1 (5 bases). The V end lost 4 bases, the J end lost 5 bases, and 18 bases lay between the germline ends. Germline-derived CDR1 and CDR2 are SGHRS and YFSETQ. The CDR3 has 15 residues. The CDR3 DNA reads TGCGCCAGCAGCCCAGGACGCCTTGGGGGGACTGAAGCTTTCTTT. As protein: CASSPGRLGGTEAFF.

The genes are TRBV6-5 and TRBJ1-1; a weak D match, TRBD1 (5 bases). CDR1 MNHEY and CDR2 SVGAGI come from the germline V gene. This CDR3 has 12 residues. With 0 bases removed from V and 9 bases from J, the gap between germline ends came to 8 bases. CDR3 sequence (DNA): TGTGCCAGCAGTTACTCAAGGACAAAAGCTTTCTTT. This codes for CASSYSRTKAFF.

The genes are TRBV9 and TRBJ2-3, with D maybe TRBD2 (5 bases). V was pared by 0 bases and J by 0 bases, with 11 bases between. The germline CDR1 and CDR2 sequences are SGDLS and YYNGEE. The length of the CDR3 is 16 residues. This chain's CDR3 is CASSVDEGRSTDTQYF. DNA for the CDR3: TGTGCCAGCAGCGTAGATGAGGGAAGGAGCACAGATACGCAGTATTTT.

The chain employs TRBV7-2 and TRBJ1-2, with a possible D match to TRBD1 (5 bases). Per germline, CDR1 SGHTA and CDR2 FQGNSA. V was pared by 1 base and J by 0 bases, with 6 bases between. This CDR3 is built from 14 residues. CDR3 amino acids: CASSLVQANYGYTF. CDR3 nucleotides: TGTGCCAGCAGCTTAGTACAGGCTAACTATGGCTACACCTTC.

This clone came up a few times. The same CDR3 arises from other DNA sequences in this sample as well. V usage is TRBV6-1 and J usage is TRBJ1-2; maybe TRBD1 (6 bases). The CDR3 contains 14 residues. The V end lost 1 base, the J end lost 3 bases, and 9 bases lay between the germline ends. CDR1 is MNHNS and CDR2 is SASEGT in the germline V gene. The CDR3 sequence: CASSEGGRYYGYTF. CDR3 in DNA: TGTGCCAGCAGTGAAGGGGGGCGATACTATGGCTACACCTTC.

A word on this clone: The junction and the germline gene differ at one end; a read error may be behind it. The V call is TRBV11-2, the J call TRBJ2-2, with 12 bases matching TRBD2. The length of the CDR3 is 17 residues. CDR1 is SGHAT, CDR2 FQNNGV, per germline. The CDR3 DNA is TGTGCCAGCAGCTCGACACGACTAGCGGGGGCCACCAGGGAGCTGTTTTTT. Translation gives CASSSTRLAGATRELFF.

Note on this clone: The germline gene is not matched at one end of the junction; a read error may be the cause. The chain couples TRBV27 to TRBJ2-6, with D possibly matching TRBD1 (7 bases). CDR1 is MNHEY and CDR2 is SMNVEV in the germline V gene (reference sequence). The CDR3 consists of 18 residues. Written as DNA, the CDR3 is TGTGCCAGCAGTTTTGTAGGGCAGGGGGGATCTGGGGCCAACGGCCTGACTTTC. Translating gives CASSFVGQGGSGANGLTF.

V is TRBV21-1 and J is TRBJ2-5; the DNA was not used to check the table's D call, TRBD2. TRBV21-1 is a pseudogene locus. The CDR3 totals 14 residues. This CDR3 is CASSKEDFQETQYF. CDR3 in DNA: TGTGCCAGCAGCAAAGAGGACTTCCAAGAGACCCAGTACTTC.

V usage is TRBV5-6 and J usage is TRBJ1-2; tentative D call: TRBD1 (6 bases). V was pared by 1 base and J by 0 bases, with 13 bases between. The CDR3 has 16 amino acids. CDR1 and CDR2 from the germline V gene are SGHDT and YYEEEE. The CDR3 DNA is TGTGCCAGCAGCTTGAGGCAGGGGCGGACTAACTATGGCTACACCTTC. The encoded protein is CASSLRQGRTNYGYTF.

The chain links TRBV5-3 to TRBJ2-7; TRBD2 is a possible D gene (6 bases). TRBV5-3 qualifies as an ORF whose function is uncertain. The CDR3 totals 15 residues. The V end lost 3 bases, the J end lost 3 bases, and 16 bases lay between the germline ends. The CDR3 DNA reads as TGTGCCAGAAGCTATACTACTAGCTCTAACTACGAGCAGTACTTC. As protein: CARSYTTSSNYEQYF.

The CDR3 region is CASSLEGRQPQHF. DNA of the CDR3: TGTGCCAGCAGTTTGGAGGGGCGCCAGCCCCAGCATTTT. The chain couples TRBV28 to TRBJ1-5, with D perhaps TRBD1 (5 bases). With 3 bases removed from V and 7 bases from J, the gap between germline ends came to 10 bases. This CDR3 is 13 amino acids long. Per the germline V gene, CDR1 is MDHEN and CDR2 is SYDVKM.

The DNA of the CDR3 is TGTGCCTGGAGTTTCCAGAACACTGAAGCTTTCTTT. Encoded protein: CAWSFQNTEAFF. The chain recombines TRBV30 with TRBJ1-1; the D is unclear. This CDR3 spans 12 amino acids. Trimming left V 2 bases short and J 1 base short, with 5 bases between. Germline V gene lookup returns CDR1 GTSNPN and CDR2 SVGIG (reference sequence).

This sequence joins TRBV5-1 and TRBJ2-7; TRBD1 agrees at 8 bases. The V gene end was trimmed by 4 bases and the J gene end by 4 bases; junction bases not matched to a gene: 7. CDR1 and CDR2 from the germline V gene are SGHRS and YFSETQ. The CDR3 is made up of 14 amino acids. The CDR3 DNA is TGCGCCAGCAGCCCGGACAGGGCGAATTACGAGCAGTACTTC. The encoded protein is CASSPDRANYEQYF.

The rearrangement links TRBV27 to TRBJ1-1; TRBD1 is a possible D gene (6 bases). Germline V gene sequence: CDR1 MNHEY, CDR2 SMNVEV (reference sequence). The CDR3 totals 13 residues. Trimming cost V 3 bases and J 4 bases, with 9 bases left between them. The CDR3 reads CASSFNRVTEAFF. In nucleotides, the CDR3 is TGTGCCAGCAGTTTTAACAGGGTCACTGAAGCTTTCTTT.

The J gene is TRBJ1-1, the V gene TRBV29-1, with a possible D match to TRBD1 (6 bases). This CDR3 comprises 13 residues. Germline V CDR1 and CDR2: SQVTM, ANQGSEA. The V and J ends lost 6 bases and 3 bases respectively, with 14 bases between them. CDR3 nucleotides: TGCAGCGTGGCGTGGGGGCAGGACACTGAAGCTTTCTTT. Residues: CSVAWGQDTEAFF. The full variable domain, rest sourced from reference TRBV29-1 and TRBJ1-1, is SAVISQKPSRDICQRGTSLTIQCQVDSQVTMMFWYRQQPGQSLTLIATANQGSEATYESGFVIDKFPISRPNLTFSTLTVSNMSPEDSSIYLCSVAWGQDTEAFFGQGTRLTVV.

Remarks on this clone: Mismatch with germline at one junction end may stem from a read error. The J gene is TRBJ2-6, the V gene TRBV28; a weak D match, TRBD1 (5 bases). The CDR3 totals 13 residues. CDR1 and CDR2 (germline): MDHEN, SYDVKM. Here the CDR3 reads CASSFIGANGLTF. CDR3 nucleotide sequence: TGTGCCAGCAGTTTCATTGGGGCCAACGGCCTGACTTTC. The full variable domain, with the rest looked up from reference TRBV28 and TRBJ2-6, is DVKVTQSSRYLVKRTGEKVFLECVQDMDHENMFWYRQDPGLGLRLIYFSYDVKMKEKGDIPEGYSVSREKKERFSLILESASTNQTSMYLCASSFIGANGLTFGAGSRLTVL.

This sequence joins TRBV15 and TRBJ2-5, with 9 nucleotides matching TRBD1. The CDR3 covers 15 residues. The germline CDR1 and CDR2 sequences are LNHNV and YYDKDF (reference sequence). The trim removed 0 bases at V and 4 bases at J, leaving 3 bases unmatched. The CDR3 region is CATSRDVQGAETQYF. The CDR3 region has the DNA TGTGCCACCAGCAGAGATGTACAGGGGGCAGAGACCCAGTACTTC.

The sample holds a few counts of this clone. The chain is built from TRBV5-1 and TRBJ2-1, with unresolved D. Germline loops: CDR1 SGHRS, CDR2 YFSETQ. V shed 0 bases and J shed 3 bases, with 13 bases lying between them. CDR3 length: 16 residues. CDR3 sequence (DNA): TGCGCCAGCAGCTTGGAGTCCGGTAGTTTCTACAATGAGCAGTTCTTC. Protein: CASSLESGSFYNEQFF. The full variable domain, its missing parts supplied by reference TRBV5-1 and TRBJ2-1, is KAGVTQTPRYLIKTRGQQVTLSCSPISGHRSVSWYQQTPGQGLQFLFEYFSETQRNKGNFPGRFSGRQFSNSRSEMNVSTLELGDSALYLCASSLESGSFYNEQFFGPGTRLTVL.

This clone was picked up a small number of times. V usage is TRBV21-1 and J usage is TRBJ2-1; the table's D call, TRBD2, was not checked against the DNA. TRBV21-1 is described as a pseudogene. The CDR3 is 16 residues long. For the CDR3, the DNA is TGTGCCAGCAGCAAAGGAAGAGCGGGGGAGATGAATGAGCAGTTCTTC. Translated, it gives CASSKGRAGEMNEQFF.

CDR3 nucleotides: TGCAGCGTTGCCAGCCAAAGGGACAGGGGACGTACTTTCTTT. Protein sequence: CSVASQRDRGRTFF. V is TRBV29-1 and J is TRBJ1-1; 10 nucleotides agree with TRBD1. CDR3 length: 14 residues. The germline gives CDR1 SQVTM, CDR2 ANQGSEA. V lost 4 bases to trimming and J lost 12 bases; unmatched junction nucleotides: 14.

The V call is TRBV28, the J call TRBJ1-2, with TRBD1 identical over 8 bases. Germline lookup yields CDR1 MDHEN and CDR2 SYDVKM. The CDR3 is 13 residues long. With V trimmed by 8 bases and J by 4 bases, 6 bases remained unmatched. The CDR3 sequence is CASRTGLSYGYTF. The DNA of the CDR3 is TGTGCCAGCCGGACAGGGTTGAGCTATGGCTACACCTTC.

The genes are TRBV27 and TRBJ2-3; D ambiguous. The CDR3 has 14 residues. Germline V CDR1 and CDR2: MNHEY, SMNVEV (reference sequence). V was pared by 6 bases and J by 1 base, with 11 bases between. CDR3 coding DNA: TGTGCCAGCAGAGTGGAGTTTGGCACAGATACGCAGTATTTT. It specifies CASRVEFGTDTQYF.